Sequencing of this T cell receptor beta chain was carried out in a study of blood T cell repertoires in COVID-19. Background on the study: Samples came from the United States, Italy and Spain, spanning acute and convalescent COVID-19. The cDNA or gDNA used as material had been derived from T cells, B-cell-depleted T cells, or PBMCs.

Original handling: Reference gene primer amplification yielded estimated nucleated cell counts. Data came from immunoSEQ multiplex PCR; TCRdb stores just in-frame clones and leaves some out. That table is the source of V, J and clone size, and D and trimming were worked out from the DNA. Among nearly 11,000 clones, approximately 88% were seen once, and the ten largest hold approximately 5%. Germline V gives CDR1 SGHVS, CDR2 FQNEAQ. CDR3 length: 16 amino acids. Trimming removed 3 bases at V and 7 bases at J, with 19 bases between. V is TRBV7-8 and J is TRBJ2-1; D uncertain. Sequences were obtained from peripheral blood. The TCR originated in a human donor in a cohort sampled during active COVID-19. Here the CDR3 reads CASSFTIGGRNNEQFF. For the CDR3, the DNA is TGTGCCAGCAGCTTCACTATTGGCGGTCGTAATAATGAGCAGTTCTTC.